This is a list of T cell receptor beta chains from one sample in a study of blood T cell repertoires in COVID-19. Clones were sequenced by immunoSEQ multiplex PCR, and TCRdb holds only the in-frame ones, with some missing. The sample has approximately 500,000 clones; roughly 89% are singletons. The sequencing input was peripheral blood. These receptors all come from a man between 18 and 35 years old with COVID-19, enrolled during active disease. CDR3s include the opening cysteine and the closing phenylalanine or tryptophan. D genes are given only for firm matches. The listing skips clone size in some rows; elsewhere it reads once, few, many or a size class.

clone size | D gene | J gene | V gene | CDR3 protein | CDR3 DNA
- | TRBD1 | TRBJ2-5 | TRBV3-1/TRBV3-2 | CASSQERGQGAPTQYF | TGTGCCAGCAGCCAAGAGAGGGGACAGGGGGCGCCCACCCAGTACTTC
few | - | TRBJ1-2 | TRBV28 | CATSLWQGTSYGYTF | TGTGCCACCAGTTTATGGCAGGGTACCTCCTATGGCTACACCTTC
- | TRBD1 | TRBJ1-4 | TRBV5-1 | CASSQQGADEKLFF | TGCGCCAGCAGCCAACAGGGGGCGGATGAAAAACTGTTTTTT
- | - | TRBJ2-5 | TRBV2 | CASSELYSQETQYF | TGTGCCAGCAGTGAACTATACAGTCAAGAGACCCAGTACTTC
- | - | TRBJ2-1 | TRBV15 | CATSRVGGSNYNEQFF | TGTGCCACCAGCAGAGTGGGGGGTTCCAATTACAATGAGCAGTTCTTC
- | TRBD2 | TRBJ2-7 | TRBV3-1/TRBV3-2 | CASRKTSGRSEQYF | TGTGCCAGCAGGAAAACTAGCGGGAGGTCTGAGCAGTACTTC
- | - | TRBJ1-1 | TRBV11-2 | CASSFAGPGETEAFF | TGTGCCAGCAGCTTTGCAGGGCCGGGGGAGACTGAAGCTTTCTTT
- | TRBD1 | TRBJ2-6 | TRBV11-2 | CASSLEGGTGYAGANVLTF | TGTGCCAGCAGCTTAGAAGGCGGGACAGGGTATGCTGGGGCCAACGTCCTGACTTTC
once | - | TRBJ2-3 | TRBV2 | CASSGVVRLSTDTQYF | TGTGCCAGCAGTGGGGTGGTTAGACTAAGCACAGATACGCAGTATTTT
- | TRBD1 | TRBJ2-5 | TRBV7-9 | CASSGGQVFGTQYF | TGTGCCAGCAGCGGGGGACAGGTGTTCGGGACCCAGTACTTC
- | TRBD2 | TRBJ2-5 | TRBV11-3 | CASSLGGLAGGSLQETQYF | TGTGCCAGCAGCTTAGGAGGCCTAGCGGGAGGGAGCCTACAAGAGACCCAGTACTTC
- | TRBD1 | TRBJ2-5 | TRBV19 | CASGDRVPETQYF | TGTGCCAGTGGGGACAGGGTCCCAGAGACCCAGTACTTC
- | TRBD1 | TRBJ1-1 | TRBV19 | CASSPTGFTEAFF | TGTGCCAGTAGCCCGACAGGGTTCACTGAAGCTTTCTTT
- | TRBD2 | TRBJ2-1 | TRBV6-4 | CASSYRLAGVNEQFF | TGTGCCAGCAGTTACAGACTAGCGGGAGTCAATGAGCAGTTCTTC
once | - | TRBJ1-4 | TRBV2 | CASSERGTNEKLFF | TGTGCCAGCAGTGAAAGGGGGACTAATGAAAAACTGTTTTTT
- | - | TRBJ2-7 | TRBV2 | CASSDLRKSRNYKQYF | TGTGCCAGCAGTGATCTCAGGAAGAGCAGGAATTATAAGCAGTACTTC